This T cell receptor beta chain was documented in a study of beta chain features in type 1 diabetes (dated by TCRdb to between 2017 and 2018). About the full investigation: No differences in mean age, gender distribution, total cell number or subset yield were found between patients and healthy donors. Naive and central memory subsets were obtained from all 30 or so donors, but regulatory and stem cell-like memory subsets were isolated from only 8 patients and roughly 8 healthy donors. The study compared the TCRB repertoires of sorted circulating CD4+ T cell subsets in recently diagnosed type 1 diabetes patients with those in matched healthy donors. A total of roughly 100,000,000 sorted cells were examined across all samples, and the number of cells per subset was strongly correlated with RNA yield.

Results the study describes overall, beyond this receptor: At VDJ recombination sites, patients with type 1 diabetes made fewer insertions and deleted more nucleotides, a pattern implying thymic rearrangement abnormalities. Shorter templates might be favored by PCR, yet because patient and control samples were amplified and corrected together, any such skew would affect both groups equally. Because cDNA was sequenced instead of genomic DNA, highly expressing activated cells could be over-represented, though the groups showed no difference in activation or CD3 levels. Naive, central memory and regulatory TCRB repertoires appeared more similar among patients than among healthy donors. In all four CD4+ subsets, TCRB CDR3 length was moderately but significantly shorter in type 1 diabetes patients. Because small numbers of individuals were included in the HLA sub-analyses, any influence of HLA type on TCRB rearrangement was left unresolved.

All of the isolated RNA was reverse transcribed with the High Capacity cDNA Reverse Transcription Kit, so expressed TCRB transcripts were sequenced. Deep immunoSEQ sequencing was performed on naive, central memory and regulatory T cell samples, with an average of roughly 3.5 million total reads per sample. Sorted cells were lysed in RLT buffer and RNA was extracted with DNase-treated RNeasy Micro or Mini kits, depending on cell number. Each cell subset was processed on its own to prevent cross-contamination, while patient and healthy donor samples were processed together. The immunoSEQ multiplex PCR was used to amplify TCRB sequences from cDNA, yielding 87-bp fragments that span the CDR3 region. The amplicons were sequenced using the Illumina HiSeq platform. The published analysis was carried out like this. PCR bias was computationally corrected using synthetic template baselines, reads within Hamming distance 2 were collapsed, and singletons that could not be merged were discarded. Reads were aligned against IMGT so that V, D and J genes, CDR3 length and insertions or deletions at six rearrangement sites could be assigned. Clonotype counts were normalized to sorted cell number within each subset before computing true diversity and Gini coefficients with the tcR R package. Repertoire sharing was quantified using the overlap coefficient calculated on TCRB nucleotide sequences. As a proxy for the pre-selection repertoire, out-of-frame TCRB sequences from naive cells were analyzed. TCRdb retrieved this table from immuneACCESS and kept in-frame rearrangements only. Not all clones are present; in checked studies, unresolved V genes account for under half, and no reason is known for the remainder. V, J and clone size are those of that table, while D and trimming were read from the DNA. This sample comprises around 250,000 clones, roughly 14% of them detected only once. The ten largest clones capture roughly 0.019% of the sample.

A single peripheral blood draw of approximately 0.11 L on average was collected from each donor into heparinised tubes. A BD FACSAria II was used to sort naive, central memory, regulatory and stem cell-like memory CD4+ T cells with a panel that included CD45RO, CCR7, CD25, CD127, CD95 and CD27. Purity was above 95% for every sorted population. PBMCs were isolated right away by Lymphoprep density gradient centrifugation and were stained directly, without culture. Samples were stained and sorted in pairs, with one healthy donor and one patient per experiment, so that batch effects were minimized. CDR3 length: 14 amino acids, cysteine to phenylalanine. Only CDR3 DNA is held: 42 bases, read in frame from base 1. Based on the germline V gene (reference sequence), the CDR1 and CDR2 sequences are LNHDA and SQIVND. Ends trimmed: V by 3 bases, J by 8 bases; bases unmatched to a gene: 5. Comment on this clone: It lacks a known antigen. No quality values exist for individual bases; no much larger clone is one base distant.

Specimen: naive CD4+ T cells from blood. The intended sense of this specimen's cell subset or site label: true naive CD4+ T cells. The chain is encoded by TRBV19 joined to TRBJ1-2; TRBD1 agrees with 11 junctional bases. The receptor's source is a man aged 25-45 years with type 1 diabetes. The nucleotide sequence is TGTGCCAGTAGTATGGGACAGGGGGAAGGCGGCTACACCTTC. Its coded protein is CASSMGQGEGGYTF.